Detailed here is one TCR beta chain. Its antigen is undetermined. The sample belongs to a study of siplizumab effects on memory and regulatory T cells. Study findings and constraints: The mean Treg-derived percentage of mappable alloreactive CD4+ clones was approximately 69% with siplizumab compared with approximately 25% in controls. The authors mapped only a minor fraction of alloreactive clones to unstimulated subsets. Naive T cells seemed more diverse than memory cells and seemed major alloresponse contributors.

CDR1 and CDR2 (germline): MNHNS, SASEGT. Trimming cost V 9 bases and J 9 bases, with 21 bases left between them. CDR3 size: 14 residues. Every sample had roughly 100,000 of its TCR templates assayed. Assay used: immunoSEQ multiplex PCR; TCRdb lists only in-frame clones, some missing. The table lists fewer than 70,000 clones, 88% of them singletons. The sequence came from a human donor in good health. Sequenced sample: Tregs sorted from blood. This sequence joins TRBV6-1 and TRBJ2-1; possible D gene TRBD2, 6 bases. CDR3 in amino acids: CASGTFGLSGEQFF. The CDR3, as DNA: TGTGCCAGTGGGACTTTCGGGCTTTCTGGTGAGCAGTTCTTC.